The sequence of this T cell receptor beta chain was determined in a study of T cells after posttransplantation cyclophosphamide. Clones were read by immunoSEQ multiplex PCR, and TCRdb kept only the in-frame ones, dropping some. This repertoire shows 51,000 or so clones, 90% to 95% found once; its top ten account for about 3%. CDR1 and CDR2 from the germline V gene are SGHAT and FQDESV (reference sequence). There are 15 residues in the CDR3. The ends lost 5 bases at V and 6 bases at J; junction bases unmatched: 4. The chain carries TRBV11-1 and TRBJ2-1, with 13 bases fitting TRBD2. The TCR was taken from a woman in her twenties or thirties in good health and a related stem cell transplant donor. The sequenced sample consisted of PBMCs. The CDR3, as DNA: TGTGCCAGCAGCACCCGGACTAGCGGGGGCAATGAGCAGTTCTTC. Its translation: CASSTRTSGGNEQFF.